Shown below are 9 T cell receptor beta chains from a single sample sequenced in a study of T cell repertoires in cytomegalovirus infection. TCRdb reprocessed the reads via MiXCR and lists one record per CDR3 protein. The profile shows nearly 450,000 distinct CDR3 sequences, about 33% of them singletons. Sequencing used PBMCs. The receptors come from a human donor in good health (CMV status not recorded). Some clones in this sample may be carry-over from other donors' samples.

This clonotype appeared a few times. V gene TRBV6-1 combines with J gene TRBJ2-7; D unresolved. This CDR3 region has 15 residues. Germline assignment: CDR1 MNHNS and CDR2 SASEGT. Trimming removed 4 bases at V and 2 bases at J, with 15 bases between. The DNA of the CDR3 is TGTGCCAGCAGTGTTGGGAAGGTTTCGGCCTACGAGCAGTACTTC. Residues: CASSVGKVSAYEQYF.

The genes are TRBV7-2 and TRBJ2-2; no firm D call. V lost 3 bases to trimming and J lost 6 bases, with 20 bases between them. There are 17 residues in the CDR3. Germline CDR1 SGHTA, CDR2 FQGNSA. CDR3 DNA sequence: TGTGCCAGCAGCTTCGAGTCGCGAATCTCCTTCGCCGGGGAGCTGTTTTTT. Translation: CASSFESRISFAGELFF. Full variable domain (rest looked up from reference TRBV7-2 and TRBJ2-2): GAGVSQSPSNKVTEKGKDVELRCDPISGHTALYWYRQSLGQGLEFLIYFQGNSAPDKSGLPSDRFSAERTGGSVSTLTIQRTQQEDSAVYLCASSFESRISFAGELFFGEGSRLTVL.

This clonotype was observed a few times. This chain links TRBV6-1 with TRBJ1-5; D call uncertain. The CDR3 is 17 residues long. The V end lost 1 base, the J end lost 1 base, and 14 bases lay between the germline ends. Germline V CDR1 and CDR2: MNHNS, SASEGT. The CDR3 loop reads CASSEDHKGRSNQPQHF. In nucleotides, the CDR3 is TGTGCCAGCAGTGAAGACCATAAAGGACGGAGCAATCAGCCCCAGCATTTT.

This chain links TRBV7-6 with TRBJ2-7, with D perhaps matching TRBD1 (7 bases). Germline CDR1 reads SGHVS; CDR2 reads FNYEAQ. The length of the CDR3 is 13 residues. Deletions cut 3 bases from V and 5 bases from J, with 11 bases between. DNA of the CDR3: TGTGCCAGCAGCTTGGAGGGGGCGGACGAGCAGTACTTC. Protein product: CASSLEGADEQYF.

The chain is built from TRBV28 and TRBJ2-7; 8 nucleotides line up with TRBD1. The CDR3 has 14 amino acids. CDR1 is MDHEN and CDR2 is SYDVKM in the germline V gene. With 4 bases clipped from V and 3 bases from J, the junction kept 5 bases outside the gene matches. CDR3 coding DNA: TGTGCCAGCAGTTCCCGGGACAGGATCTACGAGCAGTACTTC. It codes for CASSSRDRIYEQYF.

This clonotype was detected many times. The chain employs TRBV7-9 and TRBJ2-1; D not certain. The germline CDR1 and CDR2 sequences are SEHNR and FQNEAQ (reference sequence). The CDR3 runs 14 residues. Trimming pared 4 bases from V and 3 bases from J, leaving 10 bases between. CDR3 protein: CASSYPGFYNEQFF. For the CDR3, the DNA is TGTGCCAGCAGCTACCCAGGATTCTACAATGAGCAGTTCTTC. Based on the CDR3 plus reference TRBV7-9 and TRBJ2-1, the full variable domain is DTGVSQNPRHKITKRGQNVTFRCDPISEHNRLYWYRQTLGQGPEFLTYFQNEAQLEKSRLLSDRFSAERPKGSFSTLEIQRTEQGDSAMYLCASSYPGFYNEQFFGPGTRLTVL.

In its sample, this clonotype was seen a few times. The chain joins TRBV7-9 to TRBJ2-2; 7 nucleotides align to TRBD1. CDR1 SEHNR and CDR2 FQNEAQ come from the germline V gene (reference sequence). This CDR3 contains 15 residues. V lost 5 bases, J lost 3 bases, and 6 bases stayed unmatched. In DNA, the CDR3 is TGTGCCAGCAGCCTGACAGGGTGGGACACCGGGGAGCTGTTTTTT. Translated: CASSLTGWDTGELFF.

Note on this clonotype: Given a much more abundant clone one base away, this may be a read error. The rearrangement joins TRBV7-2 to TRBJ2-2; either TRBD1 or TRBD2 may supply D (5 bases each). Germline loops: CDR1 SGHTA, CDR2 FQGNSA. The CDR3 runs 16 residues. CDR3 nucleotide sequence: TGTGCCAGCAGTACGCAGGGTTCCCGAGACACCGGGGTGCTGTTTTTT. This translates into CASSTQGSRDTGVLFF.

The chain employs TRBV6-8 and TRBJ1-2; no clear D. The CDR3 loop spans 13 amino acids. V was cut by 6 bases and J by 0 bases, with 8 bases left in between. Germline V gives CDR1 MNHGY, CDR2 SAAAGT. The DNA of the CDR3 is TGTGCCAGCAGACCCACTACTAACTATGGCTACACCTTC. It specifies CASRPTTNYGYTF.